These T cell receptor beta chains were read from a single sample in a study of T-cell reconstitution after alpha-beta-depleted transplantation in children. TCRdb fed the PCR reads into MiXCR, producing one record per CDR3 protein. Of over 85,000 distinct CDR3 sequences in the sample, under 13% were seen once. The sequencing here drew on PBMCs from the stem cell graft donor, taken from the stem cell graft. The source of these receptors is a human donor who donated a stem cell graft to a child with acute lymphoblastic leukemia. Both conserved end residues are part of each CDR3. D genes are given only for firm matches. A row's size may be missing; if present it is once, few, many or a size class.

DNA: TGCGCCAGCAGCTTGGGAGATGATGAGACCCAGTACTTC
CDR3: CASSLGDDETQYF
V: TRBV5-1
size: many
D: NA
J: TRBJ2-5

DNA: TGTGCCAGCAGGCAAAGGGGCGGGACTAGCGGGGGCCCAGATACGCAGTATTTT
CDR3: CASRQRGGTSGGPDTQYF
V: TRBV12-3/TRBV12-4
size: many
D: TRBD2
J: TRBJ2-3

DNA: TGCAGTGCTAGAGATGTTGGACAGAGGGTGGAGTTCTTC
CDR3: CSARDVGQRVEFF
V: TRBV20-1
size: many
D: NA
J: TRBJ2-1

DNA: TGCGCCACCACTAGAATCAGCGGGGAGCTGTTTTTT
CDR3: CATTRISGELFF
V: TRBV5-1
size: many
D: NA
J: TRBJ2-2

DNA: TGTGCCAGCAGCTTGACCGTTACCTACGAGCAGTACTTC
CDR3: CASSLTVTYEQYF
V: TRBV5-5
size: many
D: NA
J: TRBJ2-7

DNA: TGCAGTGCTACAGGGGGCCGGGCTTCCTCAGATACGCAGTATTTT
CDR3: CSATGGRASSDTQYF
V: TRBV20-1
size: many
D: TRBD1
J: TRBJ2-3

DNA: TGCGCCAGCAGCTTGGTCGCGGGGGCTGCAGGAATGAACACTGAAGCTTTCTTT
CDR3: CASSLVAGAAGMNTEAFF
V: TRBV5-1
size: many
D: NA
J: TRBJ1-1

DNA: TGCAGTGCCAAACCTGGTAGCGGGGGGACTTACGAGCAGTACTTC
CDR3: CSAKPGSGGTYEQYF
V: TRBV20-1
size: many
D: TRBD2
J: TRBJ2-7

DNA: TGTGCCAGCAGTTTAGACGGACTGCCTAGGGGCTACACCTTC
CDR3: CASSLDGLPRGYTF
V: TRBV27
size: many
D: NA
J: TRBJ1-2

DNA: TGTGCCAGCTCACCCTTGGACAGGGGGACTGAAGCTTTCTTT
CDR3: CASSPLDRGTEAFF
V: TRBV18
size: many
D: TRBD1
J: TRBJ1-1

DNA: TGTGCCAGCAGCGGACTAAGAAACTACAATGAGCAGTTCTTC
CDR3: CASSGLRNYNEQFF
V: TRBV27
size: many
D: NA
J: TRBJ2-1

DNA: TGTGCCAGCAGCCTAATTGCCCCAGTCGGCGAGCAGTACTTC
CDR3: CASSLIAPVGEQYF
V: TRBV7-8
size: many
D: NA
J: TRBJ2-7

DNA: TGTGCCAGCAGCGTAGATGTGGGGCCCTACACTGAAGCTTTCTTT
CDR3: CASSVDVGPYTEAFF
V: TRBV9
size: many
D: NA
J: TRBJ1-1

DNA: TGTGCCAGCAGCTACCCAGAGGGGGCCACTGAAGCTTTCTTT
CDR3: CASSYPEGATEAFF
V: TRBV7-9
size: many
D: TRBD1
J: TRBJ1-1

DNA: TGTGCCAGCAGGTATTACGGGACAGCAAACTACGAGCAGTACTTC
CDR3: CASRYYGTANYEQYF
V: TRBV28
size: many
D: TRBD1
J: TRBJ2-7

DNA: TGTGCCAGCAGCTTAAGAGGGGTCCTGGTCTCTGGGGCCAACGTCCTGACTTTC
CDR3: CASSLRGVLVSGANVLTF
V: TRBV7-6
size: many
D: NA
J: TRBJ2-6

DNA: TGTGCCAGCAGAAACGACGGATTGAACACTGAAGCTTTCTTT
CDR3: CASRNDGLNTEAFF
V: TRBV6-2/TRBV6-3
size: many
D: NA
J: TRBJ1-1

DNA: TGTGCCATCAGTGAGCCAGGGGTCACAGATACGCAGTATTTT
CDR3: CAISEPGVTDTQYF
V: TRBV10-3
size: many
D: NA
J: TRBJ2-3

DNA: TGTGCCAGCAGCTTAGCACGACGGACTAGCATGTACGAGCAGTACTTC
CDR3: CASSLARRTSMYEQYF
V: TRBV7-2
size: many
D: TRBD2
J: TRBJ2-7

DNA: TGTGCCAGCAGCTTAGAAGACACCTACAATGAGCAGTTCTTC
CDR3: CASSLEDTYNEQFF
V: TRBV7-6
size: NA
D: NA
J: TRBJ2-1

DNA: TGTGCCAGCTCACCAGGCTCGAACACTGAAGCTTTCTTT
CDR3: CASSPGSNTEAFF
V: TRBV18
size: many
D: NA
J: TRBJ1-1

DNA: TGCAGCGTTGTTCGGGCAGATAAGAACACTGAAGCTTTCTTT
CDR3: CSVVRADKNTEAFF
V: TRBV29-1
size: many
D: NA
J: TRBJ1-1

DNA: TGTGCCAGCAGCTGGACCGGGACACCTGTCTCTGGAAACACCATATATTTT
CDR3: CASSWTGTPVSGNTIYF
V: TRBV7-6
size: many
D: NA
J: TRBJ1-3

DNA: TGTGCCAGTAAAAGGGGAAATGACATCTCTGGGGCCAACGTCCTGACTTTC
CDR3: CASKRGNDISGANVLTF
V: TRBV19
size: NA
D: NA
J: TRBJ2-6

DNA: TGTGCCTTCTGTTTAGCTCTTGGGTCGCTAGCACGACCTAGGGAAAAACTGTTTTTT
CDR3: CAFCLALGSLARPREKLFF
V: TRBV2
size: NA
D: NA
J: TRBJ1-4

DNA: TGTGCCAGCAGTGAAGCTAGCGGGGCATACAATGAGCAGTTCTTC
CDR3: CASSEASGAYNEQFF
V: TRBV6-4
size: many
D: TRBD2
J: TRBJ2-1

DNA: TGCGCCAGCAGCCCACGGGCAACTAATGAAAAACTGTTTTTT
CDR3: CASSPRATNEKLFF
V: TRBV5-1
size: many
D: NA
J: TRBJ1-4

DNA: TGCGCCAGCAGCCAAGATGCGGGAGGGGGGGCCACTGAAGCTTTCTTT
CDR3: CASSQDAGGGATEAFF
V: TRBV4-3
size: many
D: NA
J: TRBJ1-1

DNA: TGTGCCAGCAGCTTGCCCAGACGTAACACCGGGGAGCTGTTTTTT
CDR3: CASSLPRRNTGELFF
V: TRBV7-9
size: many
D: NA
J: TRBJ2-2

DNA: TGTGCCAGCAGCCGAGGGGGAAGAACTAATGAAAAACTGTTTTTT
CDR3: CASSRGGRTNEKLFF
V: TRBV7-9
size: many
D: NA
J: TRBJ1-4

DNA: TGCAGTGCTAGAGATGGGACTAGCGGGGAGGGAAGAGAGACCCAGTACTTC
CDR3: CSARDGTSGEGRETQYF
V: TRBV20-1
size: NA
D: TRBD2
J: TRBJ2-5

DNA: TGCGCCAGCAGCTTAGATCCGGGACAGGGGGGCGGCTACACCTTC
CDR3: CASSLDPGQGGGYTF
V: TRBV5-1
size: many
D: TRBD1
J: TRBJ1-2

DNA: TGCGCCAGCAGCCTCAGGACAGGAACCGGGGAGCTGTTTTTT
CDR3: CASSLRTGTGELFF
V: TRBV5-1
size: many
D: TRBD1
J: TRBJ2-2

DNA: TGTGCCAGCAGCCAAAACATTAGCGGGGCGTCCTACAATGAGCAGTTCTTC
CDR3: CASSQNISGASYNEQFF
V: TRBV14
size: many
D: TRBD2
J: TRBJ2-1

DNA: TGTGCCAGCAGGCGGGGGAACCAAGAGACCCAGTACTTC
CDR3: CASRRGNQETQYF
V: TRBV12-3/TRBV12-4
size: many
D: TRBD2
J: TRBJ2-5

DNA: TGTGCCAGCAGGAAGACAGAAACGTATCAGCCCCAGCATTTT
CDR3: CASRKTETYQPQHF
V: TRBV2
size: many
D: NA
J: TRBJ1-5

DNA: TGTGCCAGCAGTCTCACCGGGACAGGGGAGACCCAGTACTTC
CDR3: CASSLTGTGETQYF
V: TRBV12-3/TRBV12-4
size: many
D: TRBD1
J: TRBJ2-5

DNA: TGTGCCAGCAGCGTAGGAACTATTAATCAGCCCCAGCATTTT
CDR3: CASSVGTINQPQHF
V: TRBV9
size: many
D: NA
J: TRBJ1-5

DNA: TGTGCCAGCTCACCCTACCCGGTTCAAGAGACCCAGTACTTC
CDR3: CASSPYPVQETQYF
V: TRBV18
size: many
D: NA
J: TRBJ2-5

DNA: TGTGCCAGCAGCCCAGGACAGGGGGTATATGAAAAACTGTTTTTT
CDR3: CASSPGQGVYEKLFF
V: TRBV27
size: many
D: TRBD1
J: TRBJ1-4

DNA: TGTGCCAGCAGTGATTCGGGACGGGCACTCCAAGAGACCCAGTACTTC
CDR3: CASSDSGRALQETQYF
V: TRBV6-1
size: many
D: NA
J: TRBJ2-5

DNA: TGTGCCAGCAGCCCCCTGGACCACTACGAGCAGTACTTC
CDR3: CASSPLDHYEQYF
V: TRBV28
size: many
D: NA
J: TRBJ2-7

DNA: TGTGCCAGCAGTTTATCGGTGACTAGCGTGACAGATACGCAGTATTTT
CDR3: CASSLSVTSVTDTQYF
V: TRBV27
size: NA
D: TRBD2
J: TRBJ2-3

DNA: TGTGCCAGCAGCTCAGGGGGCATGCAGCAAGAGACCCAGTACTTC
CDR3: CASSSGGMQQETQYF
V: TRBV7-2
size: many
D: TRBD1
J: TRBJ2-5

DNA: TGTGCCAGCAGCTTAGCTGGGGGGAGTTTGGTCGGGGAGCTGTTTTTT
CDR3: CASSLAGGSLVGELFF
V: TRBV7-2
size: many
D: NA
J: TRBJ2-2

DNA: TGTGCCAGCAGACCCTCGGGTGTGGATTCACCCCTCCACTTT
CDR3: CASRPSGVDSPLHF
V: TRBV12-3/TRBV12-4
size: many
D: NA
J: TRBJ1-6

DNA: TGTGCCAGCAGCTTAGCGGGGACTAGCTACGAGCAGTACTTC
CDR3: CASSLAGTSYEQYF
V: TRBV7-8
size: many
D: TRBD2
J: TRBJ2-7

DNA: TGTGCCAGCAGCAGTTGGACAGGGGGTCGGGACGAGCAGTACTTC
CDR3: CASSSWTGGRDEQYF
V: TRBV28
size: many
D: TRBD1
J: TRBJ2-7

DNA: TGTGCCAGCAGTTATGGGCTCTCTGGGGCCAACGTCCTGACTTTC
CDR3: CASSYGLSGANVLTF
V: TRBV6-2/TRBV6-3
size: NA
D: NA
J: TRBJ2-6